This T cell receptor beta chain stems from a study of tumor-infiltrating lymphocytes in oesophageal squamous cell carcinoma. This clonotype was picked up many times. The V and J ends lost 5 bases and 2 bases respectively, with 14 bases between them. Per the germline V gene, CDR1 is PRHDT and CDR2 is FYEKMQ (reference sequence). The CDR3 contains 15 residues. TCRdb reanalysed the PCR reads using MiXCR and keeps one entry per CDR3 protein. The repertoire holds 15,000 to 20,000 distinct CDR3 sequences, with 35% to 45% as singletons. V and J are TRBV13 and TRBJ2-3; D is perhaps TRBD2 (5 bases). This receptor was identified in a male donor with esophageal squamous cell carcinoma. Material for sequencing was esophageal tumor tissue. The CDR3 DNA is TGTGCCAGCAGCAGGAGGTCGTGGGACACAGATACGCAGTATTTT. This codes for CASSRRSWDTDTQYF.